This paragraph covers one T cell receptor beta chain sequence. The antigen remains undetermined. The sample originates from a study of T cells in localized non-small cell lung cancer. Findings and caveats of the study: Adjacent lung had a median around 60 of the 100 largest tumor clones. Uninvolved adjacent lung had the highest recorded T cell clonality, with tumor below it.

The CDR3 spans 12 residues. Germline V gene data show CDR1 as MDHEN and CDR2 as SYDVKM. The ends were cut back, 7 bases at V and 7 bases at J, with 10 bases in the middle. Profiled with immunoSEQ multiplex PCR; TCRdb holds only in-frame clones, not every one. This sample has some 35,000 clones, with around 94% found just once. The clonotype was recovered from a female donor older than 55 with stage I lung adenocarcinoma. The rearrangement links TRBV28 to TRBJ1-4; D is uncertain. This material consisted of peripheral blood, taken before any cancer treatment. CDR3 in DNA: TGTGCCAGCACCCTCGGACGTGAAAAACTGTTTTTT. Protein product: CASTLGREKLFF. Full variable domain (remainder filled in from reference TRBV28 and TRBJ1-4): DVKVTQSSRYLVKRTGEKVFLECVQDMDHENMFWYRQDPGLGLRLIYFSYDVKMKEKGDIPEGYSVSREKKERFSLILESASTNQTSMYLCASTLGREKLFFGSGTQLSVL.